This note documents a single TCR beta chain sequence. Its antigen is still unknown. The trim removed 0 bases at V and 4 bases at J, leaving 3 bases unmatched. CDR1 is LNHDA, CDR2 SQIVND, per germline (reference sequence). The CDR3 runs 15 residues. This specimen comes from a study of cytomegalovirus exposure and HLA in healthy donors. Study-wide points: Investigators reported over 150 TCR beta chains as tied to cytomegalovirus. One later analysis, an examination of the roughly 130 validation repertoires, found that first-cohort TCR clusters tended to co-occur in them. CMV antigen specificity was confirmed in vitro for a few CMV-associated chains.

The study drew the donors from its approximately 110-subject validation cohort, separate from the approximately 700-subject first cohort. Clones were sequenced by immunoSEQ multiplex PCR, and TCRdb holds only the in-frame ones, with some missing. The sample holds 200,000 or so clones, under 95% seen once. The sample taken for sequencing was PBMCs. This receptor was obtained from a woman younger than 30 in good health and CMV-seronegative. The chain uses TRBV19 and TRBJ2-5, with 9 bases identical to TRBD1. The CDR3 bases are TGTGCCAGTAGTATAGAGTGGACAGGGGTAGAGACCCAGTACTTC. Its protein is CASSIEWTGVETQYF.